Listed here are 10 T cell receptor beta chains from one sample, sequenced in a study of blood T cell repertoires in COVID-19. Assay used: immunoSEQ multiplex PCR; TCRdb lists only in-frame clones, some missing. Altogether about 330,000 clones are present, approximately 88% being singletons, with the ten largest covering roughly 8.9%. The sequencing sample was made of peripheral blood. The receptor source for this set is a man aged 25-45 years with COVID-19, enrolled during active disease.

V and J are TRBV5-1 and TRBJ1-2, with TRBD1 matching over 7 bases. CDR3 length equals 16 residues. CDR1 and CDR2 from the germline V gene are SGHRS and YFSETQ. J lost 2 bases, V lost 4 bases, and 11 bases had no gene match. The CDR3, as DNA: TGCGCCAGCAGCACCGTAAACAGGGGTTACAACTATGGCTACACCTTC. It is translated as CASSTVNRGYNYGYTF.

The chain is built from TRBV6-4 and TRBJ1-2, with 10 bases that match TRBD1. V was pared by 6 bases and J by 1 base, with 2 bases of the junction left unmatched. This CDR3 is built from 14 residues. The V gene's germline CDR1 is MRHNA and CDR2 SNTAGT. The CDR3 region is CASSGTGDNYGYTF. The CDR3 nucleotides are TGTGCCAGCAGCGGGACAGGGGATAACTATGGCTACACCTTC.

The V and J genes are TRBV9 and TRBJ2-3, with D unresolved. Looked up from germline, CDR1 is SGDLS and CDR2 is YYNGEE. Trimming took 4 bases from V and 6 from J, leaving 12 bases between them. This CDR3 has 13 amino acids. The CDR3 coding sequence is TGTGCCAGCAGCTTGAACAGTCGGGATACGCAGTATTTT. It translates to CASSLNSRDTQYF.

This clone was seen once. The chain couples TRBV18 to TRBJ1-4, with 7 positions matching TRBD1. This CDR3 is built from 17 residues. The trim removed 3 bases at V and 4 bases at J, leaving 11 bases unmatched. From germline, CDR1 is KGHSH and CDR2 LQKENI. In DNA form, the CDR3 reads TGTGCCAGCTCACCTCCCAACCAACAGGGGATTAATGAAAAACTGTTTTTT. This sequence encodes CASSPPNQQGINEKLFF.

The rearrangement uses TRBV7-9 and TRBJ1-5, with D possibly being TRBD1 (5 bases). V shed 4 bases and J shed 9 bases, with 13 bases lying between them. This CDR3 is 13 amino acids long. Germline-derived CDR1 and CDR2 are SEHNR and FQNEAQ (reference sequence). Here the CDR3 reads CASSSGGLRPQHF. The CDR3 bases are TGTGCCAGCAGCTCCGGGGGACTGCGGCCCCAGCATTTT.

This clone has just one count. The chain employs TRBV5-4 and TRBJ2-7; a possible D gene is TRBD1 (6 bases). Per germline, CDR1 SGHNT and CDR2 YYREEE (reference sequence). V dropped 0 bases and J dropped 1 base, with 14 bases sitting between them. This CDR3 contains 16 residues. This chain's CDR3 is CASSLGARGASYEQYF. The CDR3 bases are TGTGCCAGCAGCTTGGGGGCCAGGGGCGCTTCCTACGAGCAGTACTTC.

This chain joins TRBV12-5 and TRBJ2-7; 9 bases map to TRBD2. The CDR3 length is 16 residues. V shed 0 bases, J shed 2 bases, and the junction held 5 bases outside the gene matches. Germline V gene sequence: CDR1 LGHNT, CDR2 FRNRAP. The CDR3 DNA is TGTGCTAGTGGTTTGGTCGCTAGCGGGGTGCCCTACGAGCAGTACTTC. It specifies CASGLVASGVPYEQYF.

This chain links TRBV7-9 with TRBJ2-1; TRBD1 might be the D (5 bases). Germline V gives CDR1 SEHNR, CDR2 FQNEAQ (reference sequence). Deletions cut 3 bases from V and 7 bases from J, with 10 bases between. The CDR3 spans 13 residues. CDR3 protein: CASSFMGRNEQFF. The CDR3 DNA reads TGTGCCAGCAGCTTCATGGGGCGGAATGAGCAGTTCTTC.

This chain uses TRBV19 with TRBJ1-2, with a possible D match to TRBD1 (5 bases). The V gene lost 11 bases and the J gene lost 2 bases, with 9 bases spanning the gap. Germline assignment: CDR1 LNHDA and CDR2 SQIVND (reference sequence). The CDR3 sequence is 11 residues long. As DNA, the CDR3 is TGTGCCGGCCGGGGGAACTATGGCTACACCTTC. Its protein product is CAGRGNYGYTF.

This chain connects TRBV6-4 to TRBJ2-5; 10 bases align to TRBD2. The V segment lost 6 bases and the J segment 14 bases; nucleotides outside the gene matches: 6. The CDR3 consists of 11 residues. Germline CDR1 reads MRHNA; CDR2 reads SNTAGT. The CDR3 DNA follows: TGTGCCAGCAGGGCCGGGACTAGCGTCTACTTC. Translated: CASRAGTSVYF.